This T cell receptor (beta chain) was sequenced for a study of blood T cell repertoires in COVID-19. V lost 3 bases, J lost 6 bases, and 17 bases lay in between. This CDR3 region has 15 residues. Method: immunoSEQ multiplex PCR; TCRdb's copy keeps in-frame clones and lacks some. Of around 200,000 clones in the sample, approximately 80% were seen once. The chain employs TRBV23-1 and TRBJ1-2, with D perhaps matching TRBD1 (5 bases). TRBV23-1 is known as an ORF, though its function is uncertain. This TCR derives from a human donor in a cohort sampled during active COVID-19. Sequenced: peripheral blood. The CDR3 is CASSHLTDGFHGYTF. CDR3 coding DNA: TGCGCCAGCAGTCACTTGACAGATGGGTTTCATGGCTACACCTTC.